This T cell receptor beta chain was obtained from a study of TIL therapy for anti-PD-1-resistant metastatic lung cancer. Study background: Tumor harvest preceded PD-1/PD-L1 blockade, followed by nivolumab treatment. Most patients had lung adenocarcinoma; several tumors were EGFR-mutant, two ALK-rearranged; half smoked currently or formerly. The study's findings and limits: TIL clonotype persistence in blood showed no apparent association with response.

After removal of 4 bases from V and 2 bases from J, the junction contained 7 bases not matched to a gene. The CDR3 consists of 16 residues. From germline, CDR1 is MNHNS and CDR2 SASEGT. Turning to this clone: Its antigen remains unknown.

The immunoSEQ assay was v3. Profiled with immunoSEQ multiplex PCR; TCRdb holds only in-frame clones, not every one. The sample contains about 47,000 clones, about 86% of which appear only once. Specified time point: pre-treatment sample, taken before nivolumab and TIL therapy. This TCR derives from a person aged 30 to 80 with non-small cell lung cancer. The source material was blood, sampled at baseline. V and J are TRBV6-1 and TRBJ2-2; 7 bases are a match to TRBD1. In DNA form, the CDR3 reads TGTGCCAGCAGTGCCCAGACAGGGTCAAACACCGGGGAGCTGTTTTTT. Translating gives CASSAQTGSNTGELFF.